Given below is one T cell receptor (beta chain) in context. Its antigen is unidentified. The CDR3 spans 15 residues. The V gene's germline CDR1 is MGHDK and CDR2 SYGVNS. Between the trimmed V and J ends, which lost 4 bases and 3 bases, there was a span of 16 bases. Random-hexamer reverse transcription was applied to roughly 0.45 to 1 ug RNA. The TCR beta CDR3 was amplified by immunoSEQ multiplex PCR across 54 Vbeta, 13 Jbeta. Via MiXCR, TCRdb re-called the immunoSEQ multiplex PCR reads, giving one row per CDR3 protein. The table has around 150,000 distinct CDR3 sequences, 95% seen once. The sample is drawn from a study of CD8 T cells in Susac syndrome. About the research overall: Patients with Susac syndrome were therapy-naive, on corticosteroids, or on intravenous immunoglobulin alone at the time that blood was drawn.

Points from the study as a whole: The relatively small number of individuals in the TCR sequencing and HLA analysis was acknowledged by the study.

TEMRA cells were FACS-enriched, unlike CD8+ and CD4+ T cells, which were negatively isolated. The source of this sequence is a human donor with Susac syndrome. This chain connects TRBV25-1 to TRBJ2-7; D unresolved. The sample comprised CD4+ T cells from PBMCs. As DNA, the CDR3 is TGTGCCAGCAGTGGTGGTACCCGTACCTACTACGAGCAGTACTTC. Encoded protein: CASSGGTRTYYEQYF.